This T cell receptor beta chain appears in the sequencing data of a study of T-cell memory formation after mild COVID-19 (dated by TCRdb to the early 2020s). Looking at the study overall: Most TCR sequence clusters were specific to one of the two donors. In a couple of donors, T-cell clones that expanded and contracted after mild COVID-19 were followed by sequencing TCRalpha and TCRbeta repertoires longitudinally. Two young, previously healthy adult volunteers, one female and one male, were included in the cohort. Beyond this particular receptor, the publication reports: Clones contracting from day 15 to 85 had balanced CD4/CD8 phenotypes, while a second wave expanding from day 15 to 37 was biased towards CD4+. Whether the second-wave clones peaking on day 37 were SARS-CoV-2 specific was not confirmed. Contracting CD4+ clones were located mainly in the CM and EM memory subsets, whereas CD8+ clones were found to be enriched in EMRA. Some responding clones were detected in pre-infection memory, suggesting pre-existing cross-reactive memory T cells joined the SARS-CoV-2 response. Only a couple of mild cases were covered in the study, and larger cohorts including severe cases with pre-infection samples were considered necessary.

PBMCs were isolated by Ficoll-Paque density gradient centrifugation. The sequencer listed for this sample is Illumina NovaSeq 6000. TCRalpha and TCRbeta cDNA libraries were constructed by 5'RACE with constant-segment primers, with sample barcodes and unique molecular identifiers being introduced. RNA was extracted from every sample with Trizol reagent. Amplification of the libraries took two PCR steps, and the second step added a second sample barcode plus Illumina TruSeq adapters. Sequencing of libraries was performed on an Illumina NovaSeq with 2 x 150 bp paired-end reads. The paper's data handling went like this. Reads were demultiplexed and collapsed into UMI-guided consensus sequences with migec v1.2.7. Using mixcr v2.1.11, the UMI consensuses were aligned to TRA and TRB V and J templates and assembled into clonotypes. Clonotypes were classified as expanded or contracted when called significant by both edgeR and NoisET, with noise models trained on biological replicates. edgeR calls used a false discovery rate-adjusted p below 0.01 and a log2 fold-change threshold of 1. PCA with hierarchical clustering of max-normalized trajectories of the 1000 most abundant clonotypes was used as exploratory dynamics analysis. Separately sequenced CD4+ and CD8+ repertoires were used to assign the CD4 or CD8 phenotype of responding clones. The raw public data were reprocessed by TCRdb itself: fastp quality trimming at Q25, MiXCR clonotype calling, in-frame beta chains only. CDR3 protein sequences are deduplicated, and each keeps its most common genes and DNA. What appears here as the V and J calls and clone size reflects TCRdb's work, not the paper's. The sample profile shows around 190,000 distinct CDR3 sequences; less than 20% of them were found once. The top ten hold around 3.9% of the sample.

According to the germline V gene, CDR1 reads MDHEN and CDR2 reads SYDVKM. From the cysteine through the phenylalanine, the CDR3 covers 14 amino acids. Only the CDR3 part of the read is kept: 42 bases, read in frame from the first base. V gives up 2 bases and J gives up 8 bases, and the segment between their germline ends measures 13 bases. This clonotype was detected only a few times. Its antigen has not been determined. Nothing much larger sits one base from this clone, and base qualities are not available. The source is a man aged 18 to 30 who had mild COVID-19 (a few samples of this study predate the infection). The sample titles of this study are shuffled in the database, so cell type and time point are left out; the donor was told from shared clones. Source material: PBMCs or a T cell subset sorted from them (not recorded which). The rearranged segments are TRBV28 and TRBJ2-1, with TRBD1 as a weak D call on 5 bases. The nucleotide sequence reads as follows: TGTGCCAGCAGTTTACCCCGATGGGGCGATGAGCAGTTCTTC. This encodes CASSLPRWGDEQFF.